This TCR beta chain was recovered during a study of CD8+ T cells in alopecia areata. CDR1 is LGHNA, CDR2 YSLEER, per germline. The CDR3 contains 15 residues. Trimming pared 0 bases from V and 6 bases from J, leaving 12 bases between. RNA extraction and reverse transcription yielded cDNA as sequencing template. The assay was immunoSEQ multiplex PCR, and TCRdb's table has in-frame clones only and misses some. The data contain roughly 100,000 clones, 50% to 75% of them singletons. As to treatment: oral pan-JAK inhibitor, 5-10 mg twice daily. The chain couples TRBV4-3 to TRBJ2-1; D gene unclear. This clonotype originated in a human donor with alopecia areata. The sequencing used CD8+ T cells sorted from blood, collected at week 4, from a patient treated with tofacitinib. CDR3: CASSQEAMSGNEQFF. CDR3 coding DNA: TGCGCCAGCAGCCAAGAAGCGATGAGTGGCAATGAGCAGTTCTTC.